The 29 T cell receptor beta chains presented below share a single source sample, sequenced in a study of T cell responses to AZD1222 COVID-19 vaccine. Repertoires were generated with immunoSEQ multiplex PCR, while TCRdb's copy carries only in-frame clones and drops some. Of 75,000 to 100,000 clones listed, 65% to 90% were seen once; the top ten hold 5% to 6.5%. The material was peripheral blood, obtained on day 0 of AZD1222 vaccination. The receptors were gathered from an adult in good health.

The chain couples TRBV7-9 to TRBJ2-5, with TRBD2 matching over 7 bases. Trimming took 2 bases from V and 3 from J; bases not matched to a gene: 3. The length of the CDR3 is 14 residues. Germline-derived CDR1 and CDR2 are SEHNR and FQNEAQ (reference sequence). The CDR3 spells CASSLILAEETQYF. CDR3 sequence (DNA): TGTGCCAGCAGCTTAATCCTAGCGGAAGAGACCCAGTACTTC.

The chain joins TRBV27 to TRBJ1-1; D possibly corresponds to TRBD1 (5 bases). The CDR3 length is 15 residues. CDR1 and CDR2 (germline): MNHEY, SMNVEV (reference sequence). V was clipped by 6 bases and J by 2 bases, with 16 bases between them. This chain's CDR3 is CASSETGSPNTEAFF. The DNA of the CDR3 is TGTGCCAGCAGCGAAACAGGTTCCCCTAACACTGAAGCTTTCTTT.

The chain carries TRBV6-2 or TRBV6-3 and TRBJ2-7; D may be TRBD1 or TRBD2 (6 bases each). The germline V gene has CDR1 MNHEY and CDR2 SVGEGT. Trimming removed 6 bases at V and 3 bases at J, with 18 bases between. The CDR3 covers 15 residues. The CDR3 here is CASSSPTRGVYEQYF. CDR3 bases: TGTGCCAGCAGCTCGCCCACGAGGGGGGTCTACGAGCAGTACTTC.

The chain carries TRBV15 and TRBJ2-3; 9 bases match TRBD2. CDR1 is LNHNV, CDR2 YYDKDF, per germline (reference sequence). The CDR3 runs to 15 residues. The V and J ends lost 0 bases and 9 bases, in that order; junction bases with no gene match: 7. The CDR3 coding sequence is TGTGCCACCAGCAGAGAAGCGGGGGGATTTCGGACGCAGTATTTT. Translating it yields CATSREAGGFRTQYF.

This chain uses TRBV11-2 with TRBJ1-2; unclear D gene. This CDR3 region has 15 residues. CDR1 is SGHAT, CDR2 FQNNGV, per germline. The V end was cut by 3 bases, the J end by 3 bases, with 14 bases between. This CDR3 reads CASSLDGPNYYGYTF. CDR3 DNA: TGTGCCAGCAGCTTGGATGGTCCGAACTACTATGGCTACACCTTC.

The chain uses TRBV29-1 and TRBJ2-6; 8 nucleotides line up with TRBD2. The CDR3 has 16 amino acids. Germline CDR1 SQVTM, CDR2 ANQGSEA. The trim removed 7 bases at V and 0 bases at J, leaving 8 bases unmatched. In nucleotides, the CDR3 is TGCAGCGCCACCCGGGGGGGCCTCTCTGGGGCCAACGTCCTGACTTTC. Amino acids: CSATRGGLSGANVLTF.

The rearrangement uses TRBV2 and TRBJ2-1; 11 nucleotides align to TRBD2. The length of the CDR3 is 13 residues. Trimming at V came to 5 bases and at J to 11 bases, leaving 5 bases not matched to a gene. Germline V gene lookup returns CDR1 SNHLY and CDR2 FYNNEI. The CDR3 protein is CASSLGTSGQQFF. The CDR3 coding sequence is TGTGCCAGCAGTCTTGGGACTAGCGGACAGCAGTTCTTC. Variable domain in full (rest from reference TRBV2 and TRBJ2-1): EPEVTQTPSHQVTQMGQEVILRCVPISNHLYFYWYRQILGQKVEFLVSFYNNEISEKSEIFDDQFSVERPDGSNFTLKIRSTKLEDSAMYFCASSLGTSGQQFFGPGTRLTVL.

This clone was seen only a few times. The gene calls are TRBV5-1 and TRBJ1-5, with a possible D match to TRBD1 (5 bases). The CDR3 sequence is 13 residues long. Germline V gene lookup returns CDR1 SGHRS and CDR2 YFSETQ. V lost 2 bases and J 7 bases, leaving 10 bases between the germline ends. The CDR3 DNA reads TGCGCCAGCAGCTTTTTCGGGGCACAGCCCCAGCATTTT. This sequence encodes CASSFFGAQPQHF.

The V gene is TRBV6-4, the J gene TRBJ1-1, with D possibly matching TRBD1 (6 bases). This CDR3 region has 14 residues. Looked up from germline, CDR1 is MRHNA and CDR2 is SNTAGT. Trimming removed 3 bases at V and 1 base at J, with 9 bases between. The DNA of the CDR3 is TGTGCCAGCAGTGAATCGGACAGGAACACTGAAGCTTTCTTT. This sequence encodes CASSESDRNTEAFF.

CDR3 protein: CASSVVVTREQYF. CDR3 bases: TGTGCCAGCAGCGTAGTAGTGACCAGAGAGCAGTACTTC. V gene TRBV11-3 combines with J gene TRBJ2-7; D not certain. Trimming removed 5 bases at V and 7 bases at J, with 15 bases between. The CDR3 covers 13 residues. Germline loops: CDR1 SGHNT, CDR2 YENEEA.

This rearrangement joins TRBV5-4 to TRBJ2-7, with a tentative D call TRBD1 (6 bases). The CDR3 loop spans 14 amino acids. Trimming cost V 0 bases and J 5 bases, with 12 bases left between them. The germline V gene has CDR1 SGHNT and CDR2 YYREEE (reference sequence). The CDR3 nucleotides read TGTGCCAGCAGCTTGGAGAGGCAGGGGAACGAGCAGTACTTC. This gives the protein CASSLERQGNEQYF.

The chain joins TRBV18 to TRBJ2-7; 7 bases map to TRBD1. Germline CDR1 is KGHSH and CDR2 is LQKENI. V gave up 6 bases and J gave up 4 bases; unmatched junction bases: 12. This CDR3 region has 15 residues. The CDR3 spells CASSSAAGTEYEQYF. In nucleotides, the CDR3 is TGTGCCAGCTCTTCAGCTGCCGGGACAGAATACGAGCAGTACTTC.

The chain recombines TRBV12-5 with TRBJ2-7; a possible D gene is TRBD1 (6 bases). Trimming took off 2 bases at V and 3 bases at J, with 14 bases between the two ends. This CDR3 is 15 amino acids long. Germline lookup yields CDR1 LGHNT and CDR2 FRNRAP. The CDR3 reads CASGLSGVADYEQYF. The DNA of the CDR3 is TGTGCTAGTGGTTTGTCAGGGGTGGCAGACTACGAGCAGTACTTC.

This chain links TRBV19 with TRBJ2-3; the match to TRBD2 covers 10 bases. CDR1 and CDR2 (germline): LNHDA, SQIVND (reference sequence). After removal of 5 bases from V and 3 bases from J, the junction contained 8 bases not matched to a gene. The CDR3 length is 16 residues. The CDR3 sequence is CASSPELAGSTDTQYF. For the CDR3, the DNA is TGTGCCAGTAGTCCCGAACTAGCGGGATCGACAGATACGCAGTATTTT. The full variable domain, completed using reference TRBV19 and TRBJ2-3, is DGGITQSPKYLFRKEGQNVTLSCEQNLNHDAMYWYRQDPGQGLRLIYYSQIVNDFQKGDIAEGYSVSREKKESFPLTVTSAQKNPTAFYLCASSPELAGSTDTQYFGPGTRLTVL.

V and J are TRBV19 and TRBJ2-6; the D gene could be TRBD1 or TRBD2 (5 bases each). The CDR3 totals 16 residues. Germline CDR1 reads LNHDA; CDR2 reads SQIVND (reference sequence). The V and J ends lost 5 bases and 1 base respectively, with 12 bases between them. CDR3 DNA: TGTGCCAGTAGTCTAGTGGGGGATTCTGGGGCCAACGTCCTGACTTTC. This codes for CASSLVGDSGANVLTF.

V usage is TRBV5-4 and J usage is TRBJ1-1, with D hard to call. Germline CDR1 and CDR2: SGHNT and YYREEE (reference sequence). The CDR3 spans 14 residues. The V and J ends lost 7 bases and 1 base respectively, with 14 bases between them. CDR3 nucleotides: TGTGCCAGCCGTGGAGATCTTCGGAACACTGAAGCTTTCTTT. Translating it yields CASRGDLRNTEAFF.

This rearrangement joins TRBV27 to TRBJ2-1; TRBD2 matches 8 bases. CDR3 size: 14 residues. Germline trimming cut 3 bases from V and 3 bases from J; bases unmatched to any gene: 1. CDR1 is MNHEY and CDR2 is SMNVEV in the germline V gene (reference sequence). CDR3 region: CASSFLAGYNEQFF. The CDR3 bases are TGTGCCAGCAGTTTCCTAGCGGGCTACAATGAGCAGTTCTTC.

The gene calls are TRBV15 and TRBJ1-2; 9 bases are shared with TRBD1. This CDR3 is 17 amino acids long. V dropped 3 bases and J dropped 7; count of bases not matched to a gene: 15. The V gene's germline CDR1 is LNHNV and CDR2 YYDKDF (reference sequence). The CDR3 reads CATSRLINRDRESGYTF. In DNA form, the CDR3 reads TGTGCCACCAGCAGGCTGATAAACCGGGACAGGGAAAGTGGCTACACCTTC.

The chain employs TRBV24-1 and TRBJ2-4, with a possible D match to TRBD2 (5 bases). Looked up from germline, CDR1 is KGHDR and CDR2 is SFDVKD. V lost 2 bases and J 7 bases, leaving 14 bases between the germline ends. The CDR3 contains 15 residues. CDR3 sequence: CATSDSPPGVNIQYF. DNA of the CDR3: TGTGCCACCAGTGATTCCCCCCCCGGGGTTAACATTCAGTACTTC.

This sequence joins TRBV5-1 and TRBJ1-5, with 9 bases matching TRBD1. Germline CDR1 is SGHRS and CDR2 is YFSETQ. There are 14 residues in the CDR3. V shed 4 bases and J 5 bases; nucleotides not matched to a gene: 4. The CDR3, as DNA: TGCGCCAGCAGCCCGGGACAGGGCGATCAGCCCCAGCATTTT. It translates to CASSPGQGDQPQHF.

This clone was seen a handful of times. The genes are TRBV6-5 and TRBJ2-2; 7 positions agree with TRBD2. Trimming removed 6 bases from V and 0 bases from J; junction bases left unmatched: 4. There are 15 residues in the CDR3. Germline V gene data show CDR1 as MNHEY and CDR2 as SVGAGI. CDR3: CASSYGGSNTGELFF. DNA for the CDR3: TGTGCCAGCAGCTACGGGGGGTCGAACACCGGGGAGCTGTTTTTT.

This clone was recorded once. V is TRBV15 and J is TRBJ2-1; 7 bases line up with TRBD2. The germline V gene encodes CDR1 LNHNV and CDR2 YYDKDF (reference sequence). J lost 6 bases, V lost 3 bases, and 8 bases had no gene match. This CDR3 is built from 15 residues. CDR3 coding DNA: TGTGCCACCAGCAGGAGGTGGGACTACTCCAATGAGCAGTTCTTC. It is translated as CATSRRWDYSNEQFF.

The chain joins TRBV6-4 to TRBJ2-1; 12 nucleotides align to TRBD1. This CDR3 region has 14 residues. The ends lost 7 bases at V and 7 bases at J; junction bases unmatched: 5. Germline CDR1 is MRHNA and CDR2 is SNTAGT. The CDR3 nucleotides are TGTGCCAGCAAACCGGGACAGGGGGCTAATGAGCAGTTCTTC. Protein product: CASKPGQGANEQFF.

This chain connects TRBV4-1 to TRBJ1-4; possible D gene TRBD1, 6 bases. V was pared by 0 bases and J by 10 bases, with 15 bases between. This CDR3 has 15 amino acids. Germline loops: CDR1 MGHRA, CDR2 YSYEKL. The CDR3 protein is CASSQEEGVTGKLFF. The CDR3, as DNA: TGCGCCAGCAGCCAAGAAGAGGGGGTGACGGGAAAACTGTTTTTT.

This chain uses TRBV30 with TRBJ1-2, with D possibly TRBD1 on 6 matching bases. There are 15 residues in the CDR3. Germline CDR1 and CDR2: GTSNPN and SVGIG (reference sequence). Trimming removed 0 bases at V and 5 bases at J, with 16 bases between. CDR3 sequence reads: CAWSVPQQGFYGYTF. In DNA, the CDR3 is TGTGCCTGGAGTGTTCCCCAACAGGGATTTTATGGCTACACCTTC.

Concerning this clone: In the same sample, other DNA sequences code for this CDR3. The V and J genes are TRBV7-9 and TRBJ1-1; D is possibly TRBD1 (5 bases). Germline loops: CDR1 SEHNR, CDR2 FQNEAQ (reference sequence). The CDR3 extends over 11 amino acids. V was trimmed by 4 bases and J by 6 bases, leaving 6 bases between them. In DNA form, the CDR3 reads TGTGCCAGCAGCTGGGGGGCTGAAGCTTTCTTT. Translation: CASSWGAEAFF.

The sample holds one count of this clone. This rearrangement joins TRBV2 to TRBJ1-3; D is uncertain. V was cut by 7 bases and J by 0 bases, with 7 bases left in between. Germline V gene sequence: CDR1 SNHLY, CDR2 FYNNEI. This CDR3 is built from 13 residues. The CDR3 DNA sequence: TGTGCCAGCACCGGGTTCTCTGGAAACACCATATATTTT. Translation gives CASTGFSGNTIYF.

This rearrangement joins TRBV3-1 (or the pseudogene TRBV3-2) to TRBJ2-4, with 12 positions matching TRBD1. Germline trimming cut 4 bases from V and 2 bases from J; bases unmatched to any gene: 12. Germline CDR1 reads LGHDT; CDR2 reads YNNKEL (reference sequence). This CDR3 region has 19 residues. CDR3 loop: CASSPAPGTGGWTKNIQYF. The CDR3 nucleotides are TGTGCCAGCAGCCCGGCTCCCGGGACAGGGGGCTGGACCAAAAACATTCAGTACTTC.

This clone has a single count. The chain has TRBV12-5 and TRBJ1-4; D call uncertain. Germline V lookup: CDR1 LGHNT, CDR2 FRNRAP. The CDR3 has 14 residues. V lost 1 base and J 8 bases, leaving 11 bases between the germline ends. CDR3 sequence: CASGLARQGEKLFF. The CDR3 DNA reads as TGTGCTAGTGGTTTGGCGCGACAAGGAGAAAAACTGTTTTTT.